The clone carrying this T cell receptor beta chain was counted between two and nine times. Its antigen is still unknown. The authors prepared the TCRbeta library with unique molecular identifiers. TCRdb called the PCR reads again in MiXCR, with one record for every CDR3 protein. The sample has around 450,000 distinct CDR3 sequences, 15% to 20% seen once; the top ten hold 25% to 35%. The data are from a study of T-cell reconstitution after alpha-beta-depleted transplantation in children. Points from the study as a whole: Several hundred expanded graft clones reportedly gave rise to the alpha-beta T cells present about two months after transplant. Certain patients had high TCRbeta diversity at day 60, and it came from recipient T cells and thymic progenitors that survived. Newly generated T cells supplied most T-cell counts and diversity one year post-transplant.

The CDR3 sequence is 17 residues long. Trimming at V came to 4 bases and at J to 1 base, leaving 7 bases not matched to a gene. CDR1 SGHAT and CDR2 FQNNGV come from the germline V gene. The rearrangement joins TRBV11-2 to TRBJ2-5, with 12 positions matching TRBD2. Sequenced here: PBMCs, mostly from graft donor cells, sampled 360 days after TCRalphabeta/CD19-depleted stem cell transplant. The receptor was isolated from a boy under three years old who had a stem cell transplant for Wiskott-Aldrich syndrome, so the T cells may come from the graft donor. Here the CDR3 DNA reads TGTGCCAGCAGCTCATGGACTAGCGGGAACCCCCAAGAGACCCAGTACTTC. Translated: CASSSWTSGNPQETQYF.